This record looks at one TCR beta chain sequence and its context. Clones were sequenced by immunoSEQ multiplex PCR, and TCRdb holds only the in-frame ones, with some missing. Among around 76,000 clones, approximately 92% were seen once, and the ten largest hold 0.41%. This sample stems from a study of technical replicates of blood from a handful of donors. V was trimmed by 6 bases and J by 1 base, leaving 13 bases between them. CDR1 is SNHLY, CDR2 FYNNEI, per germline. The length of the CDR3 is 15 residues. This chain uses TRBV2 with TRBJ2-4, with D possibly being TRBD2 (5 bases). Sequencing was carried out using T cells isolated from PBMCs. This TCR derives from a human donor in good health. The CDR3: CASRVGGAAKNIQYF. The CDR3 nucleotides read TGTGCCAGCAGGGTAGGAGGAGCGGCCAAAAACATTCAGTACTTC.